This TCR beta chain originates from a study of PD-1 blockade in classical Hodgkin lymphoma. In every patient, relapse followed autologous stem cell transplantation, while exposure to brentuximab vedotin differed. TCRdb keeps only in-frame clones here, not all; method: immunoSEQ multiplex PCR. The data contain about 40,000 clones, roughly 73% of them singletons. The CDR3 covers 14 residues. Germline V gives CDR1 SNHLY, CDR2 FYNNEI. The J segment lost 1 base and the V segment lost 4 bases, leaving 2 bases of the junction unmatched. The source material was peripheral blood mononuclear cells (PBMCs), sampled at baseline. The sequence was obtained from a human donor with classical Hodgkin lymphoma. This chain uses TRBV2 with TRBJ1-2, with 8 bases that match TRBD1. The CDR3 sequence is CASSGDRSNYGYTF. DNA for the CDR3: TGTGCCAGCAGTGGGGACAGGAGTAACTATGGCTACACCTTC.